This TCR beta chain was documented in a study of CD8 T cells in Susac syndrome. It was with random hexamers that about 0.45 to 1 ug RNA was reverse transcribed. Via MiXCR, TCRdb re-called the immunoSEQ multiplex PCR reads, giving one row per CDR3 protein. Among tens of thousands of distinct CDR3 sequences listed, 93% were seen once. The sequenced sample consisted of CD8+ T cells from PBMCs. The sequence came from a human donor in good health.

The CDR3 spells CASSEANRFGGLYEQYF. Here the CDR3 DNA reads TGTGCCAGCAGTGAAGCAAACCGCTTCGGGGGTCTCTACGAGCAGTACTTC. V and J are TRBV2 and TRBJ2-7; D is possibly TRBD2 (6 bases). Trimming removed 0 bases at V and 3 bases at J, with 18 bases between. The CDR3 loop spans 17 amino acids. Per germline, CDR1 SNHLY and CDR2 FYNNEI.